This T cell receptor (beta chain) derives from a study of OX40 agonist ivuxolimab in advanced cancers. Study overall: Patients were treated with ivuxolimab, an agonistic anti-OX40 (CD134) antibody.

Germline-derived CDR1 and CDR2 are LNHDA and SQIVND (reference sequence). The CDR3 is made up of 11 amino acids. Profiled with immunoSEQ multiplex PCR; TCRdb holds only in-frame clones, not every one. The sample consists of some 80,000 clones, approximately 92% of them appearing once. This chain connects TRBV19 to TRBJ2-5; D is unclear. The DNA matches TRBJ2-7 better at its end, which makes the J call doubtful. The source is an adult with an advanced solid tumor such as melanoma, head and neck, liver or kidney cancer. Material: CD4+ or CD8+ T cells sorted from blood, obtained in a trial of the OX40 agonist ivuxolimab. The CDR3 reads CASSIYNEQYF. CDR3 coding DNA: TGTGCCAGTAGTATTTACAACGAGCAGTACTTC.